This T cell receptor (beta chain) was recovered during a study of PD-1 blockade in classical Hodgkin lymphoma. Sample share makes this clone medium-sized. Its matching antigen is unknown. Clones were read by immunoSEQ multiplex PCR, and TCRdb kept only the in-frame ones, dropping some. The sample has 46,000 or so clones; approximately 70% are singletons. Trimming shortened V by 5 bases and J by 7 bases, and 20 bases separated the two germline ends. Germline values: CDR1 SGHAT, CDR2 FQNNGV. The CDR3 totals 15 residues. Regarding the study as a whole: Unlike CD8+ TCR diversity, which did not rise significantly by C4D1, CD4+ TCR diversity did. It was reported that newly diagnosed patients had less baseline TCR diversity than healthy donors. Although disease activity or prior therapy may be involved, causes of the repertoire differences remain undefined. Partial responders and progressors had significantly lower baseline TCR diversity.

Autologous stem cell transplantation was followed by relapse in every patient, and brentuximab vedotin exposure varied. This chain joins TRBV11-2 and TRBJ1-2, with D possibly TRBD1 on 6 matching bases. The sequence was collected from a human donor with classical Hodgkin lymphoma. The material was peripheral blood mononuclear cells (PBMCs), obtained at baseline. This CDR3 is CASSPRTEADPGYTF. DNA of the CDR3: TGTGCCAGCAGCCCCCGGACAGAAGCTGACCCTGGCTACACCTTC.